The source of this TCR beta chain is a study of T cell responses to AZD1222 COVID-19 vaccine. Germline assignment: CDR1 KGHSH and CDR2 LQKENI. Losses at the gene ends were 3 bases for V and 5 bases for J; bases not matched to a gene: 6. The CDR3 contains 16 residues. Findings and limits, study-wide: Among vaccine-associated CD4 TCRs, coverage spanned spike, with dominance at 160-218 and 743-854. Baseline seropositivity occurred in only a handful of AZD1222 recipients. White British people made up most donors, females outnumbered males, and clonal diversity was possibly underestimated.

As to this clone: The target antigen is unknown.

Sequencing used immunoSEQ multiplex PCR; TCRdb keeps in-frame clones, though not all of them. The top ten hold around 21% of the sample, which has some 86,000 clones, approximately 82% seen once. The rearrangement joins TRBV18 to TRBJ2-5, with TRBD2 matching 13 bases. This TCR derives from an adult in good health. The sequences come from peripheral blood, collected on day 0 of AZD1222 vaccination. The CDR3 region is CASSPRTSGSMETQYF. Written as DNA, the CDR3 is TGTGCCAGCTCACCCCGGACTAGCGGGAGCATGGAGACCCAGTACTTC.